This TCR beta chain was obtained from a study of beta chain features in type 1 diabetes. Findings and limits, study-wide: TCRB CDR3s from Type 1 diabetes patients were moderately but significantly shorter in all four CD4+ subsets.

Sequenced material consisted of expressed TCRB transcripts (all of the isolated RNA was reverse transcribed). The table came from immunoSEQ multiplex PCR; TCRdb's copy has only in-frame clones and leaves some out. The table lists 600,000 or so clones, about an eighth of them singletons. Trimming shortened V by 1 base and J by 0 bases, and 11 bases separated the two germline ends. Per the germline V gene, CDR1 is MGHRA and CDR2 is YSYEKL. The CDR3 runs to 16 residues. This clone has just a few counts. Its antigen is currently unknown. The chain has TRBV4-1 and TRBJ2-3; D gene uncertain. Sequencing was done on a sample of naive CD4+ T cells from blood. This clonotype originated in a young man with type 1 diabetes. CDR3 in amino acids: CASSQGADLSTDTQYF. The CDR3 DNA is TGCGCCAGCAGCCAAGGGGCAGACCTGAGCACAGATACGCAGTATTTT.